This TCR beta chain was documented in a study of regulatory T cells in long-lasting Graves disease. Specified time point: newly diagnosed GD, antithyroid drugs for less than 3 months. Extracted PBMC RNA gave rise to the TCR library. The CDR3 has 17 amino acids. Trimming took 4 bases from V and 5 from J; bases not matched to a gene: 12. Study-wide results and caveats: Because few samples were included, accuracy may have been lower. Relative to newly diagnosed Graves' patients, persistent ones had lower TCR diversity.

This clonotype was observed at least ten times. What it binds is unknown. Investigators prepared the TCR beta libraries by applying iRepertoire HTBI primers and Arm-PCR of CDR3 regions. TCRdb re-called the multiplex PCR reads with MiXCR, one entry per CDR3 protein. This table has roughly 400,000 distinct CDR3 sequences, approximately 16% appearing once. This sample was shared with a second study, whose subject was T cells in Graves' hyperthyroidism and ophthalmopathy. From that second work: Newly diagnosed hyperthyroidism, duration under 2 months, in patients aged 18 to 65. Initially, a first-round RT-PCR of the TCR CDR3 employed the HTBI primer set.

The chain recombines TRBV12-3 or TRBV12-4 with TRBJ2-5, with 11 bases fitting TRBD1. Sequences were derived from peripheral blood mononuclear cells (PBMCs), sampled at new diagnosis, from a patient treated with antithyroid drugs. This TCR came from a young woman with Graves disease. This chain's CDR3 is CASSSWTGGGGGETQYF. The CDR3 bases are TGTGCCAGCAGTTCGTGGACAGGGGGCGGCGGTGGGGAGACCCAGTACTTC.